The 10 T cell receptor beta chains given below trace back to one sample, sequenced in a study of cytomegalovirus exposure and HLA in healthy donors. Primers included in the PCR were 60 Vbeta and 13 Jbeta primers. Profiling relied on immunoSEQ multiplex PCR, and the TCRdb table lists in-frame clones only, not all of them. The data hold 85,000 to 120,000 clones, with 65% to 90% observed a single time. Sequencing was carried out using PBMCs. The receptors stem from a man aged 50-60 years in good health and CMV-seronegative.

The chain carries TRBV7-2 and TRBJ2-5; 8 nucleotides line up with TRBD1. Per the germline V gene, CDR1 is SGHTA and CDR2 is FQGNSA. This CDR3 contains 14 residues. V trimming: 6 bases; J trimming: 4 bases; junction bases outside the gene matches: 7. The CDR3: CASSRDRGRETQYF. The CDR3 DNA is TGTGCCAGCAGTCGAGACAGGGGACGAGAGACCCAGTACTTC.

CDR3 sequence reads: CASKTGGRETQYF. CDR3 sequence (DNA): TGTGCCAGCAAGACGGGGGGCAGGGAGACCCAGTACTTC. The gene calls are TRBV5-4 and TRBJ2-5, with a possible D match to TRBD2 (7 bases). CDR3 length: 13 amino acids. The V end was cut by 6 bases, the J end by 5 bases, with 14 bases between. Germline V lookup: CDR1 SGHNT, CDR2 YYREEE (reference sequence).

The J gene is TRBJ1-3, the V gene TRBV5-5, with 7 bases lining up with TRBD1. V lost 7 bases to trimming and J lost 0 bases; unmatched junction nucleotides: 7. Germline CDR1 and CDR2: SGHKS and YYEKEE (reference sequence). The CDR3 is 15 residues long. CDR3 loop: CASGTDLGSGNTIYF. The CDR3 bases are TGTGCCAGCGGGACAGATCTCGGCTCTGGAAACACCATATATTTT.

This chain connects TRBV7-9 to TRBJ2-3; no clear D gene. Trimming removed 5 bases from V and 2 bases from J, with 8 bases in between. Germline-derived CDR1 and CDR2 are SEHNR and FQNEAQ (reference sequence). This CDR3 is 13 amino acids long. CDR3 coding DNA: TGTGCCAGCAGCGACTGGTCCACAGATACGCAGTATTTT. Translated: CASSDWSTDTQYF. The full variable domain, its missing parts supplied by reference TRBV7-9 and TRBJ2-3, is DTGVSQNPRHKITKRGQNVTFRCDPISEHNRLYWYRQTLGQGPEFLTYFQNEAQLEKSRLLSDRFSAERPKGSFSTLEIQRTEQGDSAMYLCASSDWSTDTQYFGPGTRLTVL.

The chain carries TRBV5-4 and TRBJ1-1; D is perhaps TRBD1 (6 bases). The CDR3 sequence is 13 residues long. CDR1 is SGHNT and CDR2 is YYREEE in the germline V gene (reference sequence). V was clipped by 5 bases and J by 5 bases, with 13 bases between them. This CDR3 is CASRPTGSTEAFF. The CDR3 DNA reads TGTGCCAGCAGACCAACAGGGTCTACTGAAGCTTTCTTT.

The DNA of the CDR3 is TGTGCCAGCGGGGACAGCCGTCTTGGGGACTATGGCTACACCTTC. It encodes CASGDSRLGDYGYTF. The chain links TRBV28 to TRBJ1-2, with 7 bases identical to TRBD1. V was clipped by 8 bases and J by 3 bases; unmatched bases: 12. This CDR3 has 15 residues. CDR1 MDHEN and CDR2 SYDVKM come from the germline V gene.

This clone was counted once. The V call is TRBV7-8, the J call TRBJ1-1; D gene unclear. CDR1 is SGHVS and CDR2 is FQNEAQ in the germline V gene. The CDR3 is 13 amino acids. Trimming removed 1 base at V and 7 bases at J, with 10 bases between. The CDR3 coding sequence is TGTGCCAGCAGCTTAGGCGTAGAATTTGAAGCTTTCTTT. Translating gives CASSLGVEFEAFF.

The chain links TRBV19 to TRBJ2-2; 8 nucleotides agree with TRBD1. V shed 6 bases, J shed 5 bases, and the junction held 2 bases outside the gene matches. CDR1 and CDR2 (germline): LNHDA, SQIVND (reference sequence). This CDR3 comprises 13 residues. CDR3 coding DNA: TGTGCCAGTAGAGACAGGGGAACCGGGGAGCTGTTTTTT. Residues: CASRDRGTGELFF.

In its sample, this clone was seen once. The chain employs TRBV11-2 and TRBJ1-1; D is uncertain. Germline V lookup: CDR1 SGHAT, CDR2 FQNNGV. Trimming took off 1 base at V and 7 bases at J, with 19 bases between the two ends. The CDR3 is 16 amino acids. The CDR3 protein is CASSLGNSRVGNEAFF. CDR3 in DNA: TGTGCCAGCAGCTTAGGAAACTCGCGGGTGGGCAATGAAGCTTTCTTT.

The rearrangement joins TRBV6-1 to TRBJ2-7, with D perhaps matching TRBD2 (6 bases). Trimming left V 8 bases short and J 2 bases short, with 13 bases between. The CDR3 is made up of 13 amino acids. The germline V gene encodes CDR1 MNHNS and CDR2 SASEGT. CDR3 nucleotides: TGTGCCAGCGGACTATCAGAAGCCTACGAGCAGTACGTC. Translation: CASGLSEAYEQYV.